Listed below are T cell receptor beta chains from one sample, sequenced in a study of blood T cells in healthy people across ages. TCRdb analysed the 5' RACE reads with MiXCR anew, one entry per CDR3 protein. The sample records 1.5 million to 1.9 million distinct CDR3 sequences, less than 45% being singletons. The specimen sequenced was blood. Source of these receptors: a woman between 18 and 29 years old in good health. The CDR3 runs from the conserved cysteine through the conserved F or W. Fields, in order: V gene, J gene, CDR3 protein.

V gene: TRBV25-1; J gene: TRBJ2-7; CDR3 protein: CASSEGTEYNEQYF
V gene: TRBV20-1; J gene: TRBJ2-3; CDR3 protein: CSTGRTDTQYF
V gene: TRBV11-2; J gene: .; CDR3 protein: CASSAYREGVETQYF
V gene: TRBV25-1; J gene: TRBJ1-6; CDR3 protein: CASRGHWVNSPLHF
V gene: TRBV6-1; J gene: TRBJ2-1; CDR3 protein: CASSDQTPGLAGYNEQFF
V gene: TRBV12-3/TRBV12-4; J gene: TRBJ2-1; CDR3 protein: CASRRGRPPYNEQFF
V gene: TRBV20-1; J gene: .; CDR3 protein: CSARDRPGVRGTQYF
V gene: TRBV7-9; J gene: TRBJ1-1; CDR3 protein: CASSRNRNTEAFF
V gene: TRBV5-5; J gene: TRBJ2-3; CDR3 protein: CASTLRHRAADTQYF
V gene: TRBV20-1; J gene: .; CDR3 protein: CSARGPFQGGIQYF
V gene: TRBV27; J gene: TRBJ2-1; CDR3 protein: CASSAGTSLIRQFF
V gene: TRBV5-1; J gene: TRBJ1-3; CDR3 protein: CASSPGPQTGGNTIYF
V gene: TRBV29-1; J gene: TRBJ1-2; CDR3 protein: CSGDTGGIYGYTF
V gene: TRBV28; J gene: TRBJ2-7; CDR3 protein: CASSVSGYYEQYF
V gene: TRBV5-1; J gene: TRBJ1-1; CDR3 protein: CASSLDRTDPMNTEAFF
V gene: TRBV15; J gene: TRBJ2-3; CDR3 protein: CATSIGATSTDTQYF
V gene: TRBV4-1; J gene: TRBJ1-1; CDR3 protein: CASSQTPGLNTEAFF
V gene: TRBV6-6; J gene: TRBJ1-2; CDR3 protein: CASLQYRGGYTF
V gene: TRBV6-2/TRBV6-3; J gene: TRBJ1-2; CDR3 protein: CASSKRTGRDGYTF
V gene: TRBV30; J gene: TRBJ1-1; CDR3 protein: CAWRLQGAGTEAFF
V gene: TRBV9; J gene: TRBJ2-7; CDR3 protein: CASSVAALSGPYEQYF
V gene: TRBV5-1; J gene: TRBJ1-1; CDR3 protein: CASSYSPGAKTEAFF
V gene: TRBV4-3; J gene: TRBJ2-3; CDR3 protein: CTSSQVFVAGGRDTQYF
V gene: TRBV11-2; J gene: TRBJ2-5; CDR3 protein: CASIFQGGGSQETQYF
V gene: TRBV5-1; J gene: TRBJ1-2; CDR3 protein: CASSIGTGGNNYGYTF
V gene: TRBV7-9; J gene: TRBJ2-1; CDR3 protein: CASSPNGDRGLYNEQFF
V gene: TRBV20-1; J gene: TRBJ2-1; CDR3 protein: CSARLAGGRSEQFF
V gene: TRBV4-3; J gene: TRBJ2-1; CDR3 protein: CASSQDVQGYNEQFF
V gene: TRBV24-1; J gene: TRBJ2-1; CDR3 protein: CATSDLGRGDNEQFF
V gene: TRBV9; J gene: TRBJ1-4; CDR3 protein: CASSERAPEGLNEKLFF
V gene: TRBV20-1; J gene: TRBJ2-2; CDR3 protein: CSARGERVGTGELFF
V gene: TRBV6-5; J gene: .; CDR3 protein: CASSRTSQAETQYF
V gene: TRBV10-2; J gene: TRBJ2-1; CDR3 protein: CASSEGVSTYNEQFF
V gene: TRBV7-9; J gene: TRBJ1-2; CDR3 protein: CASSLRDGFPYGYTF
V gene: TRBV6-5; J gene: TRBJ1-5; CDR3 protein: CASRTGTGNPQHF
V gene: TRBV6-1; J gene: TRBJ2-5; CDR3 protein: CASSDSGRVQETQYF
V gene: TRBV6-2/TRBV6-3; J gene: TRBJ1-2; CDR3 protein: CASTHGVLLSDGYTF
V gene: TRBV7-3; J gene: TRBJ2-7; CDR3 protein: CASSLTPLPGLQYEQYF
V gene: TRBV4-1; J gene: TRBJ2-7; CDR3 protein: CASSQVQLAGTYEQYF
V gene: TRBV12-3/TRBV12-4; J gene: TRBJ1-1; CDR3 protein: CASSPGQGSVAFF
V gene: TRBV2; J gene: TRBJ2-3; CDR3 protein: CAAHSSRESTDTQYF
V gene: TRBV15; J gene: .; CDR3 protein: CATSRAPGKETQYF
V gene: TRBV7-2; J gene: TRBJ1-5; CDR3 protein: CASSLRGGAGSQPQHF
V gene: TRBV21-1; J gene: TRBJ1-5; CDR3 protein: CASSPIQKTGAAGVGNQPQHF